This T cell receptor (beta chain) appears in the sequencing data of a study of cytomegalovirus exposure and HLA in healthy donors. Use of 60 Vbeta and 13 Jbeta primers characterized the PCR. The table came from immunoSEQ multiplex PCR; TCRdb's copy has only in-frame clones and leaves some out. Of 150,000 to 200,000 clones detected, around 82% appear once; the ten largest clones hold about 1.8%. Germline assignment: CDR1 KGHSH and CDR2 LQKENI. The V and J ends lost 0 bases and 0 bases respectively, with 11 bases between them. This CDR3 is built from 17 residues. Sequencing was carried out using PBMCs. The receptor was derived from a man between 18 and 35 years old in good health and CMV-seronegative. The chain has TRBV18 and TRBJ2-2, with TRBD1 as a possible D gene (7 bases). The CDR3 coding sequence is TGTGCCAGCTCACCACCTCAGGGGGGCACGAACACCGGGGAGCTGTTTTTT. Amino acid sequence: CASSPPQGGTNTGELFF.